The entry below describes one T cell receptor beta chain. The data derive from a study of PD-L1 blockade in urothelial cancer. CDR1 is MNHNS and CDR2 is SASEGT in the germline V gene. The CDR3 has 15 amino acids. Germline trimming cut 8 bases from V and 4 bases from J; bases unmatched to any gene: 5. Clones were sequenced by immunoSEQ multiplex PCR, and TCRdb holds only the in-frame ones, with some missing. This sample yields approximately 120,000 clones, of which roughly 86% are seen a single time; 2.4% belongs to the top ten. The time point: peripheral blood 6 weeks after treatment start. The origin of this receptor is a man in his forties or fifties with urothelial cancer. The sample in question was PBMCs, obtained around atezolizumab (anti-PD-L1) treatment. The V and J genes are TRBV6-1 and TRBJ2-2; 12 positions agree with TRBD2. The DNA of the CDR3 is TGTGCCAGCCATATGACTAGCGGGAGCACCGGGGAGCTGTTTTTT. As protein: CASHMTSGSTGELFF.